Presented here are 24 T cell receptor beta chains from one specimen sequenced in a study of blood T cell repertoires in COVID-19. Data came from immunoSEQ multiplex PCR; TCRdb stores just in-frame clones and leaves some out. The sample lists just under 150,000 clones; around nine tenths were seen once. Sequenced sample: peripheral blood. The source of these receptors is a woman aged 50 to 60 with active or convalescent COVID-19.

This rearrangement joins TRBV29-1 to TRBJ2-7, with D unresolved. CDR3 size: 12 residues. Per the germline V gene, CDR1 is SQVTM and CDR2 is ANQGSEA. V was pared by 6 bases and J by 6 bases, with 15 bases between. CDR3 amino acids: CSVDFNKREQYF. CDR3 bases: TGCAGCGTGGATTTCAACAAGCGCGAGCAGTACTTC.

This chain joins TRBV10-3 and TRBJ1-5; D not resolved. Germline values: CDR1 ENHRY, CDR2 SYGVKD. There are 14 residues in the CDR3. V lost 4 bases and J lost 2, with 9 bases in between. The CDR3 reads CAISALGGNQPQHF. The CDR3 nucleotides read TGTGCCATCAGTGCACTGGGCGGCAATCAGCCCCAGCATTTT.

The J gene is TRBJ2-1, the V gene TRBV18, with TRBD2 matching 10 bases. V was pared by 5 bases and J by 13 bases, with 5 bases of the junction left unmatched. CDR3 size: 12 residues. CDR1 and CDR2 from the germline V gene are KGHSH and LQKENI. CDR3 in DNA: TGTGCCAGCTCAATCGGACTAGCGGCCCAGTTCTTC. It encodes CASSIGLAAQFF.

The V gene is TRBV6-2 or TRBV6-3, the J gene TRBJ2-4, with 14 bases that match TRBD2. This CDR3 is built from 16 residues. J was trimmed by 9 bases and V by 5 bases; bases with no gene match: 9. CDR1 is MNHEY, CDR2 SVGEGT, per germline. CDR3 region: CASSPYGTSGGTIQYF. The CDR3 DNA is TGTGCCAGCAGTCCCTATGGGACTAGCGGGGGAACCATTCAGTACTTC.

The rearrangement uses TRBV27 and TRBJ1-4, with D perhaps matching TRBD1 (5 bases). The germline V and J ends were trimmed by 2 bases and 0 bases, with 7 bases remaining between them. CDR1 MNHEY and CDR2 SMNVEV come from the germline V gene (reference sequence). The length of the CDR3 is 15 residues. CDR3: CASSLDSATNEKLFF. As DNA, the CDR3 is TGTGCCAGCAGTTTAGACAGCGCAACTAATGAAAAACTGTTTTTT.

CDR3 amino acids: CATSRRTGSYEQYF. The CDR3 nucleotides are TGTGCCACCAGCAGAAGGACGGGATCCTACGAGCAGTACTTC. The rearrangement links TRBV15 to TRBJ2-7, with D possibly matching TRBD2 (5 bases). CDR1 and CDR2 from the germline V gene are LNHNV and YYDKDF (reference sequence). V was clipped by 2 bases and J by 1 base, with 9 bases between them. This CDR3 has 14 residues.

The V call is TRBV14, the J call TRBJ2-5, with TRBD1 as a possible D gene (5 bases). Germline loops: CDR1 SGHDN, CDR2 FVKESK. Trimming shortened V by 1 base and J by 7 bases, and 7 bases separated the two germline ends. The CDR3 totals 12 residues. The CDR3 loop is CASSQARVTQYF. CDR3 nucleotide sequence: TGTGCCAGCAGCCAAGCCAGGGTGACCCAGTACTTC.

The chain carries TRBV27 and TRBJ2-5; TRBD1 might be the D (5 bases). Trimming cost V 0 bases and J 5 bases, with 13 bases left between them. The CDR3 consists of 15 residues. Germline V gene lookup returns CDR1 MNHEY and CDR2 SMNVEV (reference sequence). The CDR3 loop reads CASSLSQGRFETQYF. The CDR3 DNA reads as TGTGCCAGCAGTTTATCGCAGGGAAGATTTGAGACCCAGTACTTC.

The chain has TRBV29-1 and TRBJ1-5, with D possibly TRBD1 on 6 matching bases. Germline V gene sequence: CDR1 SQVTM, CDR2 ANQGSEA. V was cut by 7 bases and J by 6 bases, with 22 bases left in between. The CDR3 extends over 15 amino acids. The CDR3 loop is CSATTATTGRQPQHF. CDR3 DNA: TGCAGCGCAACCACAGCTACTACAGGGCGTCAGCCCCAGCATTTT.

This sequence joins TRBV9 and TRBJ2-3; 9 nucleotides agree with TRBD2. This CDR3 contains 16 residues. Trimming at V came to 4 bases and at J to 2 bases, leaving 8 bases not matched to a gene. The germline V gene encodes CDR1 SGDLS and CDR2 YYNGEE. CDR3 DNA: TGTGCCAGCAGCTCAGCGGGGGGCGGAGTCACAGATACGCAGTATTTT. Protein: CASSSAGGGVTDTQYF.

The genes are TRBV6-5 and TRBJ2-7; possibly TRBD1 for D (6 bases). V lost 2 bases, J lost 3 bases, and 8 bases lay in between. CDR3 length: 13 amino acids. Per the germline V gene, CDR1 is MNHEY and CDR2 is SVGAGI. In DNA form, the CDR3 reads TGTGCCAGCAGTTACGGACAGAACTACGAGCAGTACTTC. Translation gives CASSYGQNYEQYF.

This rearrangement joins TRBV29-1 to TRBJ1-1; D unclear. V was shortened by 4 bases and J by 5 bases, with 8 bases between the two germline ends. Germline assignment: CDR1 SQVTM and CDR2 ANQGSEA. There are 11 residues in the CDR3. The CDR3, as DNA: TGCAGCGTTGGTGGTCAGACTGAAGCTTTCTTT. Its translation is CSVGGQTEAFF.

Here the CDR3 reads CASSLNGLEIDEQFF. The CDR3, as DNA: TGTGCCAGCTCGCTAAACGGACTAGAAATCGATGAGCAGTTCTTC. The chain joins TRBV18 to TRBJ2-1, with 7 bases aligning to TRBD2. This CDR3 has 15 amino acids. V gave up 6 bases and J gave up 8 bases; unmatched junction bases: 13. Germline lookup yields CDR1 KGHSH and CDR2 LQKENI.

This chain joins TRBV7-6 and TRBJ1-4, with D tentatively TRBD1 (6 bases). The germline gives CDR1 SGHVS, CDR2 FNYEAQ. The V end was cut by 2 bases, the J end by 1 base, with 11 bases between. This CDR3 is 16 amino acids long. The DNA of the CDR3 is TGTGCCAGCAGCTTATACGGGACACGAACTAATGAAAAACTGTTTTTT. Its protein product is CASSLYGTRTNEKLFF.

CDR3 DNA: TGCGCCAGCAGCTTAGGGACAGGGGGCCGCCAAGAGCAGTTCTTC. This codes for CASSLGTGGRQEQFF. This chain uses TRBV5-1 with TRBJ2-1; 12 nucleotides line up with TRBD1. Germline CDR1 and CDR2: SGHRS and YFSETQ. V was pared by 2 bases and J by 10 bases, with 7 bases of the junction left unmatched. This CDR3 is 15 amino acids long.

The chain carries TRBV27 and TRBJ1-2, with a tentative D call TRBD1 (6 bases). CDR3 length: 14 residues. V dropped 1 base and J dropped 6 bases, with 12 bases sitting between them. Germline lookup yields CDR1 MNHEY and CDR2 SMNVEV (reference sequence). CDR3 region: CASSLWGGAHGYTF. CDR3 in DNA: TGTGCCAGCAGTTTATGGGGGGGGGCCCATGGCTACACCTTC.

V and J are TRBV5-1 and TRBJ2-1; 10 bases align to TRBD2. Germline V CDR1 and CDR2: SGHRS, YFSETQ. The CDR3 extends over 16 amino acids. Trimming removed 1 base from V and 4 bases from J; junction bases left unmatched: 5. The CDR3 DNA follows: TGCGCCAGCAGCTTGACTAGCGGGGTAGGTTACAATGAGCAGTTCTTC. Translating gives CASSLTSGVGYNEQFF.

The J gene is TRBJ2-3, the V gene TRBV2; tentative D call: TRBD2 (6 bases). This CDR3 has 15 amino acids. V dropped 7 bases and J dropped 2 bases, with 16 bases sitting between them. The germline gives CDR1 SNHLY, CDR2 FYNNEI. CDR3 sequence reads: CASTTERGFTDTQYF. The CDR3 DNA follows: TGTGCCAGCACTACTGAACGGGGGTTCACAGATACGCAGTATTTT.

The V and J genes are TRBV29-1 and TRBJ1-1; possible D gene TRBD1, 5 bases. There are 14 residues in the CDR3. V lost 7 bases and J 0 bases, leaving 15 bases between the germline ends. Germline lookup yields CDR1 SQVTM and CDR2 ANQGSEA. This CDR3 reads CSAYGGNMNTEAFF. The CDR3, as DNA: TGCAGCGCCTACGGGGGAAACATGAACACTGAAGCTTTCTTT.

The chain employs TRBV19 and TRBJ1-1; 10 nucleotides match TRBD1. With V trimmed by 4 bases and J by 3 bases, 8 bases remained unmatched. The CDR3 has 16 residues. Germline V gives CDR1 LNHDA, CDR2 SQIVND (reference sequence). The CDR3 protein is CASSSSWDRGDTEAFF. In nucleotides, the CDR3 is TGTGCCAGTAGTAGCTCCTGGGACAGGGGAGACACTGAAGCTTTCTTT.

The rearrangement uses TRBV6-5 and TRBJ1-2, with D possibly being TRBD1 (5 bases). This CDR3 contains 15 residues. V was cut by 2 bases and J by 4 bases, with 14 bases left in between. Looked up from germline, CDR1 is MNHEY and CDR2 is SVGAGI. CDR3: CASSYPDGGTYGYTF. The CDR3, as DNA: TGTGCCAGCAGTTACCCGGACGGGGGAACCTATGGCTACACCTTC.

This chain uses TRBV6-6 with TRBJ2-7, with D tentatively TRBD1 (6 bases). Germline CDR1 and CDR2: MNHNY and SVGAGI (reference sequence). The CDR3 runs to 15 residues. V lost 7 bases, J lost 0 bases, and 16 bases lay in between. CDR3 nucleotides: TGTGCCAGCAACCCGGACAGCTCGAGCTCCTACGAGCAGTACTTC. It codes for CASNPDSSSSYEQYF.

The rearrangement uses TRBV4-1 and TRBJ2-7; tentatively, D is TRBD1 (6 bases). There are 15 residues in the CDR3. Germline assignment: CDR1 MGHRA and CDR2 YSYEKL. Trimming took off 6 bases at V and 0 bases at J, with 15 bases between the two ends. The CDR3 region is CASSEQGLSSYEQYF. The CDR3 DNA sequence: TGCGCCAGCAGTGAACAGGGATTGAGCTCCTACGAGCAGTACTTC.

The rearrangement uses TRBV5-6 and TRBJ2-7; 7 bases agree with TRBD1. V was pared by 3 bases and J by 1 base, with 10 bases of the junction left unmatched. The CDR3 length is 16 residues. The germline gives CDR1 SGHDT, CDR2 YYEEEE. The CDR3 protein is CASSYYSGQISYEQYF. The CDR3 region has the DNA TGTGCCAGCAGCTACTACTCGGGACAGATTTCCTACGAGCAGTACTTC.